This TCR beta chain was recovered during a study of cytomegalovirus exposure and HLA in healthy donors. Study outcomes and limitations: While the bulk of TCR sequences proved rare, some public TCRs turned up in many donors. Three CMV-associated chains were confirmed in vitro to be specific for CMV antigens. Earlier analysis found most TCR beta V segments productive about 87% or about 30% of the time. Cytomegalovirus-associated TCR beta chains were listed, numbering 150 to 200.

CDR3 length: 16 residues. V shed 5 bases, J shed 4 bases, and the junction held 11 bases outside the gene matches. Germline values: CDR1 SEHNR, CDR2 FQNEAQ (reference sequence). The PCR ran on 60 Vbeta and 13 Jbeta primers. The data were produced by immunoSEQ multiplex PCR, yet TCRdb's version contains in-frame clones alone and is incomplete. The sample lists roughly 73,000 clones, 78% occurring once. A word on this clone: What it binds is not known.

The chain carries TRBV7-9 and TRBJ2-3, with 8 bases aligning to TRBD1. The origin of this receptor is a man between 35 and 55 years old in good health and CMV-seronegative. The specimen was PBMCs. As DNA, the CDR3 is TGTGCCAGCAGCACCCCGACAGGGGCTCCAGCAGATACGCAGTATTTT. Translating gives CASSTPTGAPADTQYF. The complete variable domain, with remaining parts taken from reference TRBV7-9 and TRBJ2-3, reads DTGVSQNPRHKITKRGQNVTFRCDPISEHNRLYWYRQTLGQGPEFLTYFQNEAQLEKSRLLSDRFSAERPKGSFSTLEIQRTEQGDSAMYLCASSTPTGAPADTQYFGPGTRLTVL.